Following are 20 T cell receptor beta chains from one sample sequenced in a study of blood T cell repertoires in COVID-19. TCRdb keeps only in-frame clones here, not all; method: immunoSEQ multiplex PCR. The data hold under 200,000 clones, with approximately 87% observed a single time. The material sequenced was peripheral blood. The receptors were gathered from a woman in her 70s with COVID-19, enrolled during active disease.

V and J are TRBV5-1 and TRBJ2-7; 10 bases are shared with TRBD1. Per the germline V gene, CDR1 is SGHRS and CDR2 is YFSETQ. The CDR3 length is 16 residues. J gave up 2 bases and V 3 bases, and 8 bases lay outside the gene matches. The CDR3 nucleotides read TGCGCCAGCAGCTCGGTAGGGGACAGGGGTGCCTACGAGCAGTACTTC. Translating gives CASSSVGDRGAYEQYF.

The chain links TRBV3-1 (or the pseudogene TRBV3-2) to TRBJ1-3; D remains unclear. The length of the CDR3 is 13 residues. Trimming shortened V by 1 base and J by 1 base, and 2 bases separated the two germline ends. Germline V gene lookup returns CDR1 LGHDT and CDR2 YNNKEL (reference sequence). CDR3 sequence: CASSQASGNTIYF. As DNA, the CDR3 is TGTGCCAGCAGCCAAGCTTCTGGAAACACCATATATTTT.

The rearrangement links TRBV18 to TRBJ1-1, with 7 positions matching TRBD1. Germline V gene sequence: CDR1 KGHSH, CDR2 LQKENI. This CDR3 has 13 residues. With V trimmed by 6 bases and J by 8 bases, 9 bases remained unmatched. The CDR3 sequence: CASSPGQVIEAFF. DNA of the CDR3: TGTGCCAGCTCTCCAGGACAGGTCATAGAAGCTTTCTTT.

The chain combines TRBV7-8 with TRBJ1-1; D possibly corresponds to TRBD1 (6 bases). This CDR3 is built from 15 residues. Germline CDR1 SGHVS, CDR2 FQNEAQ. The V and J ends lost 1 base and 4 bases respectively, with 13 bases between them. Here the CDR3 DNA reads TGTGCCAGCAGCTTAGAGTCACAGGGATTCACTGAAGCTTTCTTT. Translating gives CASSLESQGFTEAFF.

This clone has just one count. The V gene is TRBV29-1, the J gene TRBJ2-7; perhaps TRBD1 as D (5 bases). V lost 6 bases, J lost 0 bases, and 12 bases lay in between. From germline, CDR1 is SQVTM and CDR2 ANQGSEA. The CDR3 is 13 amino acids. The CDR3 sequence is CSVETTASYEQYF. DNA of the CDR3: TGCAGCGTAGAGACGACAGCCTCCTACGAGCAGTACTTC.

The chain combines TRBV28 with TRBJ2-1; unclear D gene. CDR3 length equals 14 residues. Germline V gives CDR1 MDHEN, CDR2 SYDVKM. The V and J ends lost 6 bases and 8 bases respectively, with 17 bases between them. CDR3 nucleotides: TGTGCCAGCAGCCAGATTCGGAGCGTCGATGAGCAGTTCTTC. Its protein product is CASSQIRSVDEQFF.

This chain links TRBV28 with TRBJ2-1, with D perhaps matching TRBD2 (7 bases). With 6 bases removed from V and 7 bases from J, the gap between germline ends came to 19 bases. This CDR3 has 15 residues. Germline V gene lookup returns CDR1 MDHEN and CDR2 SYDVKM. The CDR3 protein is CASRRARGRGNEQFF. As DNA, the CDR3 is TGTGCCAGCAGGAGGGCGCGGGGGCGAGGGAATGAGCAGTTCTTC. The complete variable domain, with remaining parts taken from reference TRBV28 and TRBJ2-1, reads DVKVTQSSRYLVKRTGEKVFLECVQDMDHENMFWYRQDPGLGLRLIYFSYDVKMKEKGDIPEGYSVSREKKERFSLILESASTNQTSMYLCASRRARGRGNEQFFGPGTRLTVL.

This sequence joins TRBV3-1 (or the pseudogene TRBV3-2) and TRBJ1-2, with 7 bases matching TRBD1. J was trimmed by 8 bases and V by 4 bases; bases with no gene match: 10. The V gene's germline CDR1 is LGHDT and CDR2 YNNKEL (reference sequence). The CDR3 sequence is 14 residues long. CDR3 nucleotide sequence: TGTGCCAGCAGCCCCAATAAGGGGGCGGGGGGCTACACCTTC. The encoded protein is CASSPNKGAGGYTF.

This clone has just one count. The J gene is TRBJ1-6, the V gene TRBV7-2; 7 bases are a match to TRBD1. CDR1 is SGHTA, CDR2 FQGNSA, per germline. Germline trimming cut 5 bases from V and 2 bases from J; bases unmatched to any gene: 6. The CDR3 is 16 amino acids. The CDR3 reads CASSPPGTAYNSPLHF. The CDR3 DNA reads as TGTGCCAGCAGCCCGCCCGGGACAGCCTATAATTCACCCCTCCACTTT.

Here the CDR3 DNA reads TGTGCCAGCAGTGGTAACAGGGGTTCGGCAGATACGCAGTATTTT. It codes for CASSGNRGSADTQYF. V usage is TRBV3-1 (or the pseudogene TRBV3-2) and J usage is TRBJ2-3; 7 bases are a match to TRBD1. Unmatched junction bases numbered 10, after V lost 6 bases and J lost 4 bases. CDR3 length equals 15 residues. Germline CDR1 and CDR2: LGHDT and YNNKEL (reference sequence).

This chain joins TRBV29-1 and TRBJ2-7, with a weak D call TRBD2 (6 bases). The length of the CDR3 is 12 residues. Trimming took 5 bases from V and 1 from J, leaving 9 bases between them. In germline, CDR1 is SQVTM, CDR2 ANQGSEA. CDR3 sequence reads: CSVLEGSYEQYF. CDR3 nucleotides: TGCAGCGTTTTGGAGGGATCCTACGAGCAGTACTTC.

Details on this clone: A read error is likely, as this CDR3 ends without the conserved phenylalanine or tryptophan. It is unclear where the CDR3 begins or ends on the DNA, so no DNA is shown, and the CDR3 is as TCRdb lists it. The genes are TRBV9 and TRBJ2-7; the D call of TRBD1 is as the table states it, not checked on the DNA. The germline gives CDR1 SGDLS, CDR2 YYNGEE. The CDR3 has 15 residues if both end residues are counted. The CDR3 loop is CASSIRDRERTVSSA.

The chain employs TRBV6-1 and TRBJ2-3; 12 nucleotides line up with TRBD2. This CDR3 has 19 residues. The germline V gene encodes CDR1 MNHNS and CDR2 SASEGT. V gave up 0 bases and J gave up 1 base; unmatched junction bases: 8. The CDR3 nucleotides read TGTGCCAGCAGTGAAGCCAGGCTAGCGGGGGGGCAGGGCACAGATACGCAGTATTTT. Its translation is CASSEARLAGGQGTDTQYF.

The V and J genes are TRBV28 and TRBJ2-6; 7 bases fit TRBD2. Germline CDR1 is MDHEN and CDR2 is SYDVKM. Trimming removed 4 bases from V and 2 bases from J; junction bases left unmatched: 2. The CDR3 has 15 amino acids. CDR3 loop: CASSSRGAGANVLTF. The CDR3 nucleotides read TGTGCCAGCAGTTCCCGGGGGGCTGGGGCCAACGTCCTGACTTTC.

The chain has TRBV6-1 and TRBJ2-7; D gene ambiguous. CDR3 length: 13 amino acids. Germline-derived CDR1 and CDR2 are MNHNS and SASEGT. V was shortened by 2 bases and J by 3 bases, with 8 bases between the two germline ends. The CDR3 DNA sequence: TGTGCCAGCAGTGAAATAGATATCTACGAGCAGTACTTC. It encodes CASSEIDIYEQYF.

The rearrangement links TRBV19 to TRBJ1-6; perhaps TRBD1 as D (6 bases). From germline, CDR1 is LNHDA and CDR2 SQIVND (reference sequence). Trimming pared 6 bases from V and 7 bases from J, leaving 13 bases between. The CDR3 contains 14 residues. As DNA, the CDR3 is TGTGCCAGTAGCCCGACCAGGGGAAATTCACCCCTCCACTTT. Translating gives CASSPTRGNSPLHF.

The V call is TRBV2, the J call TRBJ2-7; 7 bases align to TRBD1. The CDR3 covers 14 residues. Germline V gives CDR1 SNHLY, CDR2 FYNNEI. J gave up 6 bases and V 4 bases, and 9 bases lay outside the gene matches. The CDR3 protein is CASSATGRSGEQYF. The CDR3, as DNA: TGTGCCAGCAGTGCGACAGGGCGGTCGGGCGAGCAGTACTTC.

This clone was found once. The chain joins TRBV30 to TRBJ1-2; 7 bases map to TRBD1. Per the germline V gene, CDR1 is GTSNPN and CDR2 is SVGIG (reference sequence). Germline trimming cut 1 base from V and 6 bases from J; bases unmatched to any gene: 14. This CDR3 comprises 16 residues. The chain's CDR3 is CAWSARDSLFRDGYTF. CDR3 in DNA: TGTGCCTGGAGTGCAAGGGACAGTTTATTTCGCGATGGCTACACCTTC. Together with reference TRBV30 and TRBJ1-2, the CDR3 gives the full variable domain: SQTIHQWPATLVQPVGSPLSLECTVEGTSNPNLYWYRQAAGRGLQLLFYSVGIGQISSEVPQNLSASRPQDRQFILSSKKLLLSDSGFYLCAWSARDSLFRDGYTFGSGTRLTVV.

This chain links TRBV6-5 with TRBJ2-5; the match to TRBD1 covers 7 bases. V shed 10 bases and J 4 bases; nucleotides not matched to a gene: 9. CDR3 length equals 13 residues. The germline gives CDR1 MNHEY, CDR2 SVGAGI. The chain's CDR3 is CAIADRARETQYF. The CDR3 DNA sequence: TGTGCCATCGCAGACAGGGCGCGAGAGACCCAGTACTTC.

The CDR3 is CASSPDRGLEDSPLHF. The DNA of the CDR3 is TGTGCCAGCAGCCCCGACAGGGGGCTGGAGGATTCACCCCTCCACTTT. The chain employs TRBV7-7 and TRBJ1-6; 10 bases fit TRBD1. Germline CDR1 SSHAT, CDR2 FNYEAQ (reference sequence). J was trimmed by 8 bases and V by 5 bases; bases with no gene match: 9. This CDR3 has 16 residues.